These 27 T cell receptor beta chains originate from one sample sequenced in a study of graft-versus-host responses after intestinal transplantation. These TCRs' antigens remain unknown. Method: immunoSEQ multiplex PCR; TCRdb's copy keeps in-frame clones and lacks some. The table includes approximately 71,000 clones, around 92% detected once. The sample here was unstimulated CD8+ T cells sorted from spleen or lymph node cells, taken before intestinal transplant. These TCRs come from a human donor who received an intestinal transplant.

This chain connects TRBV5-1 to TRBJ2-7; the D is unclear. Trimming stripped 0 bases from V and 2 bases from J, with 6 bases between. The germline CDR1 and CDR2 sequences are SGHRS and YFSETQ. This CDR3 is 13 amino acids long. DNA for the CDR3: TGCGCCAGCAGCTTGGCAGGAACCTACGAGCAGTACTTC. Translating it yields CASSLAGTYEQYF.

V usage is TRBV27 and J usage is TRBJ2-3; no clear D. Germline V gives CDR1 MNHEY, CDR2 SMNVEV (reference sequence). The V gene lost 7 bases and the J gene lost 4 bases, with 12 bases spanning the gap. CDR3 length: 13 amino acids. CDR3 residues: CASTPSRADTQYF. CDR3 nucleotide sequence: TGTGCCAGCACCCCCTCCCGGGCAGATACGCAGTATTTT.

The rearrangement links TRBV28 to TRBJ2-7; weak D call: TRBD2 (6 bases). The CDR3 is 14 amino acids. Per the germline V gene, CDR1 is MDHEN and CDR2 is SYDVKM. V lost 3 bases and J 3 bases, leaving 12 bases between the germline ends. The CDR3 DNA reads as TGTGCCAGCAGTTTTTTCGGGGGAGACTACGAGCAGTACTTC. Protein product: CASSFFGGDYEQYF.

DNA for the CDR3: TGTGCCAGCAGCGAAGAAAGGGGGGAAAAACTGTTTTTT. Translation: CASSEERGEKLFF. The chain has TRBV7-9 and TRBJ1-4, with D tentatively TRBD1 (6 bases). CDR1 and CDR2 from the germline V gene are SEHNR and FQNEAQ (reference sequence). V gave up 5 bases and J gave up 8 bases, with 12 bases separating them. CDR3 length equals 13 residues.

V and J are TRBV6-5 and TRBJ1-6, with a possible D match to TRBD1 (5 bases). This CDR3 region has 15 residues. Germline assignment: CDR1 MNHEY and CDR2 SVGAGI. Trimming removed 1 base from V and 7 bases from J, with 11 bases in between. This CDR3 is CASSYFQGKNSPLHF. The CDR3 DNA sequence: TGTGCCAGCAGTTACTTCCAGGGAAAGAATTCACCCCTCCACTTT.

The chain recombines TRBV7-9 with TRBJ2-1; a possible D gene is TRBD2 (5 bases). The germline gives CDR1 SEHNR, CDR2 FQNEAQ (reference sequence). This CDR3 is built from 13 residues. V lost 1 base and J lost 5, with 6 bases in between. In nucleotides, the CDR3 is TGTGCCAGCAGCTTAGACGGGGACAATGAGCAGTTCTTC. This gives the protein CASSLDGDNEQFF. The variable domain in full, completed from reference TRBV7-9 and TRBJ2-1, reads DTGVSQNPRHKITKRGQNVTFRCDPISEHNRLYWYRQTLGQGPEFLTYFQNEAQLEKSRLLSDRFSAERPKGSFSTLEIQRTEQGDSAMYLCASSLDGDNEQFFGPGTRLTVL.

This clone appeared once. The J gene is TRBJ2-2, the V gene TRBV5-4, with D unclear. The ends were cut back, 4 bases at V and 5 bases at J, with 9 bases in the middle. The CDR3 is 13 residues long. Germline lookup yields CDR1 SGHNT and CDR2 YYREEE (reference sequence). CDR3 sequence reads: CASSPGSTGELFF. The CDR3 DNA sequence: TGTGCCAGCAGCCCAGGATCTACCGGGGAGCTGTTTTTT.

The chain recombines TRBV4-1 with TRBJ2-7, with TRBD2 matching over 7 bases. The CDR3 has 17 residues. Germline assignment: CDR1 MGHRA and CDR2 YSYEKL. The ends lost 0 bases at V and 4 bases at J; junction bases unmatched: 12. CDR3 residues: CASSQDLSGLGRYEQYF. CDR3 bases: TGCGCCAGCAGCCAAGATCTGTCAGGACTAGGGAGGTACGAGCAGTACTTC.

V usage is TRBV2 and J usage is TRBJ2-7, with 8 bases lining up with TRBD2. The trim removed 2 bases at V and 3 bases at J, leaving 6 bases unmatched. CDR1 SNHLY and CDR2 FYNNEI come from the germline V gene. The CDR3 is 15 residues long. Here the CDR3 DNA reads TGTGCCAGCAGTGAAAGGTGGCGGGAGGTCTACGAGCAGTACTTC. Residues: CASSERWREVYEQYF.

The chain links TRBV11-2 to TRBJ2-7, with 7 bases matching TRBD1. Germline V gene sequence: CDR1 SGHAT, CDR2 FQNNGV. V shed 4 bases and J 2 bases; nucleotides not matched to a gene: 8. This CDR3 is built from 15 residues. CDR3 residues: CASSSGQVLAYEQYF. CDR3 in DNA: TGTGCCAGCAGCTCAGGACAGGTCTTGGCCTACGAGCAGTACTTC.

V is TRBV19 and J is TRBJ1-1; D possibly corresponds to TRBD1 (5 bases). This CDR3 region has 12 residues. In germline, CDR1 is LNHDA, CDR2 SQIVND (reference sequence). V was trimmed by 7 bases and J by 1 base, leaving 7 bases between them. DNA for the CDR3: TGTGCCAGTAAGGGGTGGAACACTGAAGCTTTCTTT. Encoded protein: CASKGWNTEAFF.

V gene TRBV2 combines with J gene TRBJ2-7; 8 nucleotides match TRBD2. The CDR3 sequence is 16 residues long. CDR1 SNHLY and CDR2 FYNNEI come from the germline V gene. The V and J ends lost 3 bases and 2 bases, in that order; junction bases with no gene match: 9. The CDR3 region has the DNA TGTGCCAGCAGTGACTCCCTAGCGGGCGCCACCTACGAGCAGTACTTC. Its translation is CASSDSLAGATYEQYF. Looking up the rest from reference TRBV2 and TRBJ2-7 gives the full variable domain: EPEVTQTPSHQVTQMGQEVILRCVPISNHLYFYWYRQILGQKVEFLVSFYNNEISEKSEIFDDQFSVERPDGSNFTLKIRSTKLEDSAMYFCASSDSLAGATYEQYFGPGTRLTVT.

The chain has TRBV9 and TRBJ1-2; possibly TRBD1 for D (5 bases). This CDR3 region has 15 residues. Germline lookup yields CDR1 SGDLS and CDR2 YYNGEE. The ends were cut back, 0 bases at V and 5 bases at J, with 14 bases in the middle. CDR3 amino acids: CASSVGSGGAYGYTF. CDR3 coding DNA: TGTGCCAGCAGCGTAGGGTCAGGTGGGGCTTATGGCTACACCTTC.

V usage is TRBV27 and J usage is TRBJ2-7, with a possible D match to TRBD1 (5 bases). This CDR3 region has 15 residues. Germline V lookup: CDR1 MNHEY, CDR2 SMNVEV (reference sequence). V dropped 2 bases and J dropped 1 base, with 12 bases sitting between them. The chain's CDR3 is CASSLRAGLSYEQYF. The CDR3 DNA follows: TGTGCCAGCAGTTTACGGGCAGGGCTTTCCTACGAGCAGTACTTC.

The V call is TRBV7-9, the J call TRBJ1-1; the D gene is possibly TRBD1 (5 bases). Germline V gene data show CDR1 as SEHNR and CDR2 as FQNEAQ (reference sequence). The CDR3 loop spans 11 amino acids. V lost 3 bases to trimming and J lost 7 bases, with 6 bases between them. In DNA, the CDR3 is TGTGCCAGCAGCTTGACAGTTGAAGCTTTCTTT. This codes for CASSLTVEAFF. Filled out from reference TRBV7-9 and TRBJ1-1, the complete variable domain reads DTGVSQNPRHKITKRGQNVTFRCDPISEHNRLYWYRQTLGQGPEFLTYFQNEAQLEKSRLLSDRFSAERPKGSFSTLEIQRTEQGDSAMYLCASSLTVEAFFGQGTRLTVV.

The rearrangement joins TRBV5-6 to TRBJ1-5, with D hard to call. Per the germline V gene, CDR1 is SGHDT and CDR2 is YYEEEE. The CDR3 runs 15 residues. Trimming removed 4 bases from V and 8 bases from J, with 19 bases in between. CDR3 bases: TGTGCCAGCAGCGGAGATGGTGAGGGTCCGGAGCCCCAGCATTTT. This sequence encodes CASSGDGEGPEPQHF.

The chain has TRBV5-1 and TRBJ1-2, with D tentatively TRBD1 (6 bases). This CDR3 contains 13 residues. CDR1 is SGHRS and CDR2 is YFSETQ in the germline V gene. The V end was cut by 1 base, the J end by 6 bases, with 10 bases between. The CDR3 DNA reads as TGCGCCAGCAGCTTGAAACAGGGCCATGGCTACACCTTC. As protein: CASSLKQGHGYTF.

The CDR3 spells CASSLSAGQNEKLFF. Written as DNA, the CDR3 is TGTGCCAGCAGTTTATCCGCGGGGCAGAATGAAAAACTGTTTTTT. The V and J genes are TRBV27 and TRBJ1-4; possibly TRBD1 for D (5 bases). Trimming removed 0 bases at V and 5 bases at J, with 10 bases between. This CDR3 spans 15 amino acids. The germline CDR1 and CDR2 sequences are MNHEY and SMNVEV (reference sequence).

This clone was seen just once. This chain uses TRBV2 with TRBJ2-2, with TRBD2 matching over 14 bases. Germline trimming cut 3 bases from V and 2 bases from J; bases unmatched to any gene: 8. CDR1 SNHLY and CDR2 FYNNEI come from the germline V gene. The length of the CDR3 is 19 residues. The CDR3 region is CASSDAGGLAGANTGELFF. The CDR3, as DNA: TGTGCCAGCAGTGATGCAGGGGGACTAGCGGGGGCAAACACCGGGGAGCTGTTTTTT.

The chain has TRBV28 and TRBJ1-1; 7 bases are shared with TRBD1. The CDR3 is 14 residues long. V shed 5 bases and J 8 bases; nucleotides not matched to a gene: 11. The germline V gene has CDR1 MDHEN and CDR2 SYDVKM. In nucleotides, the CDR3 is TGTGCCAGCAGTCCCTGGGACAGCAGAAGGGAAGCTTTCTTT. Translating gives CASSPWDSRREAFF. Using reference TRBV28 and TRBJ1-1 for the parts outside the CDR3, the full variable domain is DVKVTQSSRYLVKRTGEKVFLECVQDMDHENMFWYRQDPGLGLRLIYFSYDVKMKEKGDIPEGYSVSREKKERFSLILESASTNQTSMYLCASSPWDSRREAFFGQGTRLTVV.

This clone has only one observation. The gene calls are TRBV10-2 and TRBJ1-1; D unresolved. The CDR3 totals 16 residues. Per germline, CDR1 WSHSY and CDR2 SAAADI. V dropped 2 bases and J dropped 3 bases, with 16 bases sitting between them. The CDR3 DNA follows: TGCGCCAGCAGTGAGGCTGGACCTCTCGGGGACACTGAAGCTTTCTTT. Translated: CASSEAGPLGDTEAFF.

This rearrangement joins TRBV28 to TRBJ1-2; D not resolved. The CDR3 has 14 amino acids. Germline V gives CDR1 MDHEN, CDR2 SYDVKM. V was shortened by 5 bases and J by 5 bases, with 15 bases between the two germline ends. The DNA for the CDR3 is TGTGCCAGCAGTCGATCGGGTAGTACATATGGCTACACCTTC. Amino acid sequence: CASSRSGSTYGYTF.

The rearrangement joins TRBV6-6 to TRBJ2-2; D might be TRBD1 (6 bases). CDR1 and CDR2 (germline): MNHNY, SVGAGI (reference sequence). The V end was cut by 1 base, the J end by 5 bases, with 14 bases between. The length of the CDR3 is 16 residues. The DNA of the CDR3 is TGTGCCAGCAGTTACTGGAACAGGGTAAAGACCGGGGAGCTGTTTTTT. Translated: CASSYWNRVKTGELFF.

The V call is TRBV28, the J call TRBJ2-2; 10 bases map to TRBD1. Germline CDR1 and CDR2: MDHEN and SYDVKM. The V gene end was trimmed by 4 bases and the J gene end by 3 bases; junction bases not matched to a gene: 17. This CDR3 contains 20 residues. CDR3 amino acids: CASSYNGQGGIWYYTGELFF. CDR3 bases: TGTGCCAGCAGTTACAACGGACAGGGGGGCATTTGGTATTACACCGGGGAGCTGTTTTTT.

The genes are TRBV29-1 and TRBJ2-7, with a possible D match to TRBD2 (6 bases). CDR1 and CDR2 from the germline V gene are SQVTM and ANQGSEA. V was pared by 3 bases and J by 4 bases, with 13 bases between. This CDR3 is built from 13 residues. CDR3 loop: CSVELLGTYEQYF. The CDR3 bases are TGCAGCGTTGAGCTTTTGGGGACTTACGAGCAGTACTTC.

The J gene is TRBJ2-7, the V gene TRBV5-4, with 7 bases aligning to TRBD1. The V and J ends lost 1 base and 6 bases, in that order; junction bases with no gene match: 10. The CDR3 spans 15 residues. Per the germline V gene, CDR1 is SGHNT and CDR2 is YYREEE (reference sequence). CDR3 sequence: CASSLQLQGRGEQYF. DNA of the CDR3: TGTGCCAGCAGCTTGCAACTACAGGGGAGAGGCGAGCAGTACTTC.

J is TRBJ1-5 and V is TRBV28, with D possibly TRBD1 on 6 matching bases. This CDR3 spans 17 amino acids. V lost 5 bases and J lost 0, with 17 bases in between. Germline V gene sequence: CDR1 MDHEN, CDR2 SYDVKM. This CDR3 reads CASSRNRVENSNQPQHF. The CDR3 DNA sequence: TGTGCCAGCAGTCGTAACAGGGTCGAGAATAGCAATCAGCCCCAGCATTTT.